A selection of T cell receptor beta chains follows, all from one sample in a study of blood T cell repertoires in COVID-19. Repertoires were generated with immunoSEQ multiplex PCR, while TCRdb's copy carries only in-frame clones and drops some. The sample records over 250,000 clones, around 87% being singletons. Source material: PBMCs or T cells enriched from blood (not recorded which). These receptors were taken from a woman younger than 45 who had recovered from COVID-19. Each CDR3 is given with its conserved first and last residue. A D gene is named only where the DNA matches it firmly. The size of a clone is reported for some rows only, either as once, few or many, or as a class for expanded clones.

>TRBV6-1|TRBJ1-5|NA|NA
CASSESGYHSNQPQHF
TGTGCCAGCAGTGAGTCAGGGTACCATAGCAATCAGCCCCAGCATTTT
>TRBV18|TRBJ2-5|TRBD2|NA
CASSPLGRGLQETQYF
TGTGCCAGCTCACCTCTGGGGAGGGGCCTACAAGAGACCCAGTACTTC
>TRBV10-2|TRBJ2-3|TRBD2|NA
CASSEGLETTDTQYF
TGCGCCAGCAGTGAAGGACTAGAGACAACAGATACGCAGTATTTT
>TRBV18|TRBJ1-1|NA|once
CASSPVTEAEAFF
TGTGCCAGCTCACCCGTAACAGAAGCTGAAGCTTTCTTT
>TRBV6-6|TRBJ2-7|NA|NA
CASRPTGTLHYEQYF
TGTGCCAGCAGACCCACCGGGACATTACACTACGAGCAGTACTTC
>TRBV6-6|TRBJ1-2|TRBD1|once
CASSYSGQGGYGYTF
TGTGCCAGCAGTTACTCGGGCCAGGGGGGCTATGGCTACACCTTC
>TRBV4-2|TRBJ2-3|TRBD2|NA
CASTLPSGDGDTQYF
TGTGCCAGCACATTACCTAGCGGCGACGGGGATACGCAGTATTTT
>TRBV10-3|TRBJ2-7|NA|NA
CAISESAARAYEQYF
TGTGCCATCAGTGAGTCGGCTGCGCGGGCCTACGAGCAGTACTTC
>TRBV5-1|TRBJ2-7|NA|NA
CASSPLDLGGLYEQYF
TGCGCCAGCAGCCCCCTGGACTTGGGGGGGCTCTACGAGCAGTACTTC
>TRBV10-3|TRBJ1-1|NA|NA
CAISGGGTEAFF
TGTGCCATCAGTGGAGGCGGGACTGAAGCTTTCTTT
>TRBV2|TRBJ1-5|NA|once
CASQKERDIGNQPQHF
TGTGCCAGCCAAAAGGAACGGGACATAGGGAATCAGCCCCAGCATTTT
>TRBV7-2|TRBJ1-2|TRBD1|NA
CASRTNRGVYGYTF
TGTGCCAGCAGAACAAACAGGGGGGTCTATGGCTACACCTTC
>TRBV3-1/TRBV3-2|TRBJ1-2|NA|NA
CASSLNFENYGYTF
TGTGCCAGCAGCCTTAACTTCGAGAACTATGGCTACACCTTC
>TRBV27|TRBJ2-5|TRBD2|NA
CASRRAGVQETQYF
TGTGCCAGCAGACGAGCGGGGGTCCAAGAGACCCAGTACTTC
>TRBV4-1|TRBJ2-1|TRBD1|once
CASSQDRGLVDEQFF
TGCGCCAGCAGCCAAGACAGGGGGCTTGTCGATGAGCAGTTCTTC
>TRBV4-3|TRBJ1-3|NA|NA
CASSPAGGRAGNTIYF
TGCGCCAGCAGCCCCGCGGGGGGGCGAGCTGGAAACACCATATATTTT
>TRBV7-2|TRBJ1-2|NA|NA
CASSARTDLNYGYTF
TGTGCCAGCAGCGCCCGGACAGATCTTAACTATGGCTACACCTTC
>TRBV18|TRBJ2-3|TRBD1|NA
CASSPQGARADTQYF
TGTGCCAGCTCACCACAGGGGGCGCGGGCAGATACGCAGTATTTT
>TRBV6-6|TRBJ1-3|NA|NA
CASSYGRGAGNTIYF
TGTGCCAGCAGTTACGGCAGGGGAGCGGGAAACACCATATATTTT
>TRBV5-5|TRBJ2-2|NA|NA
CASSGTRVGTGELFF
TGTGCCAGCAGCGGGACAAGGGTTGGCACCGGGGAGCTGTTTTTT